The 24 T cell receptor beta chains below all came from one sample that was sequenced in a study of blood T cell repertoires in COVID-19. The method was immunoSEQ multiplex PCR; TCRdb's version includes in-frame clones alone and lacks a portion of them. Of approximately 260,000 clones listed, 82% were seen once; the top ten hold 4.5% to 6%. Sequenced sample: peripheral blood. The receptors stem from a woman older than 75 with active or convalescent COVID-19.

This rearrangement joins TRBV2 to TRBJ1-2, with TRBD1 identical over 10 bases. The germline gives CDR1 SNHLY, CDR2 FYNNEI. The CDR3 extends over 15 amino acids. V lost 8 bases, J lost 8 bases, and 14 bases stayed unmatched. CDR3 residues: CASRTNGQGGLGYTF. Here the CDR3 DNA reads TGTGCCAGCCGAACTAACGGACAGGGGGGTCTAGGCTACACCTTC. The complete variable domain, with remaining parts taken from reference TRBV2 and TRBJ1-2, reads EPEVTQTPSHQVTQMGQEVILRCVPISNHLYFYWYRQILGQKVEFLVSFYNNEISEKSEIFDDQFSVERPDGSNFTLKIRSTKLEDSAMYFCASRTNGQGGLGYTFGSGTRLTVV.

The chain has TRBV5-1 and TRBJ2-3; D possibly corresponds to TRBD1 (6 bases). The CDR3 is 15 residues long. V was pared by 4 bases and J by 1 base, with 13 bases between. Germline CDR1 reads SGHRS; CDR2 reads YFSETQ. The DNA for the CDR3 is TGCGCCAGCAGCCCAGGGGTCCTTCGCACAGATACGCAGTATTTT. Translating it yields CASSPGVLRTDTQYF.

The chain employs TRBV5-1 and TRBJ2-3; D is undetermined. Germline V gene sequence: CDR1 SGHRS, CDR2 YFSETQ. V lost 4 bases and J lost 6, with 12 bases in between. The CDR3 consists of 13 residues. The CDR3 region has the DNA TGCGCCAGCAGCCAGATCGCTTCGGATACGCAGTATTTT. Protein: CASSQIASDTQYF. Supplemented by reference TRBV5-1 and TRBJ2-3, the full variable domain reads KAGVTQTPRYLIKTRGQQVTLSCSPISGHRSVSWYQQTPGQGLQFLFEYFSETQRNKGNFPGRFSGRQFSNSRSEMNVSTLELGDSALYLCASSQIASDTQYFGPGTRLTVL.

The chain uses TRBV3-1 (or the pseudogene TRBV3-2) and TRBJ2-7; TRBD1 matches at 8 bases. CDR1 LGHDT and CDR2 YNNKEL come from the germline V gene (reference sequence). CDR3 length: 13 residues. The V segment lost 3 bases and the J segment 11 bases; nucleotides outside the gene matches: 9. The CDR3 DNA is TGTGCCAGCAGCCATACCCGACAGGGGCTAAAGTACTTC. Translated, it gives CASSHTRQGLKYF.

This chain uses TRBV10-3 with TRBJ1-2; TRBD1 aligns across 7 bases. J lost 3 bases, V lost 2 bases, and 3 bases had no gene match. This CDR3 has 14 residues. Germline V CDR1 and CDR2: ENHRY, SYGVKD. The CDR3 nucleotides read TGTGCCATCAGTGAGAAGGGGGCAGACTATGGCTACACCTTC. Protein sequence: CAISEKGADYGYTF.

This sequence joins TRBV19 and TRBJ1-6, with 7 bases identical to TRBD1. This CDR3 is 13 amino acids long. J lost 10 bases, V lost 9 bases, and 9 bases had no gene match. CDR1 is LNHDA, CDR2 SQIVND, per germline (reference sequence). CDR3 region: CASRDSIRSPLHF. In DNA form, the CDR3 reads TGTGCCAGCCGGGACAGTATTCGATCACCCCTCCACTTT.

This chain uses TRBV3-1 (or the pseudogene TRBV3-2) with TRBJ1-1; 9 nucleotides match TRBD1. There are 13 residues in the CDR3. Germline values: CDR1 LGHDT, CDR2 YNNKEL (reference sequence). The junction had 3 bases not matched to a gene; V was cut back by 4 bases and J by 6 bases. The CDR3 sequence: CASSPTGGAEAFF. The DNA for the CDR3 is TGTGCCAGCAGCCCCACAGGGGGCGCTGAAGCTTTCTTT.

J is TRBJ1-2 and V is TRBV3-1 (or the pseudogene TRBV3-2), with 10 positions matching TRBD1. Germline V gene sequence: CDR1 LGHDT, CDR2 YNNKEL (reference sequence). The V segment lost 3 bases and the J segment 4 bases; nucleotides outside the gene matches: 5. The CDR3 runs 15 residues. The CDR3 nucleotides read TGTGCCAGCAGCCAGGGACAGGGGATCGGCTATGGCTACACCTTC. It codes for CASSQGQGIGYGYTF.

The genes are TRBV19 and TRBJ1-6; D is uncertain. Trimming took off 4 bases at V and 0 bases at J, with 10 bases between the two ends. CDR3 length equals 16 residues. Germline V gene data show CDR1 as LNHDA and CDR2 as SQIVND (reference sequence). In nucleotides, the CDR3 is TGTGCCAGTAGTACTATTCCGAGCTCCTATAATTCACCCCTCCACTTT. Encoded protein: CASSTIPSSYNSPLHF.

CDR3 amino acids: CASSEAIESEQYF. In DNA, the CDR3 is TGTGCCAGCAGTGAAGCAATAGAGTCCGAGCAGTACTTC. The V call is TRBV2, the J call TRBJ2-7; D is unresolved. Germline V gene sequence: CDR1 SNHLY, CDR2 FYNNEI. This CDR3 is built from 13 residues. Trimming pared 0 bases from V and 6 bases from J, leaving 9 bases between.

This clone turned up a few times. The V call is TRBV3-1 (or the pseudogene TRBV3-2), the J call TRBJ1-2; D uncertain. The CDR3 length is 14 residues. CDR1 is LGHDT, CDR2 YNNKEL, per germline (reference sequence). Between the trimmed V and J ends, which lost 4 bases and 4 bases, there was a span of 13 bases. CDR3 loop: CASSRKGGLYGYTF. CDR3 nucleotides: TGTGCCAGCAGCCGAAAAGGCGGCCTCTATGGCTACACCTTC.

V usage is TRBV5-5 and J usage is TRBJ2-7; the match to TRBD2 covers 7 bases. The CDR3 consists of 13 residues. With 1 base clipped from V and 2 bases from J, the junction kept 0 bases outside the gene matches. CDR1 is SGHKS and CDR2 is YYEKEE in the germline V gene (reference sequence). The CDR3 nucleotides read TGTGCCAGCAGCTTGACTAGCGCCTACGAGCAGTACTTC. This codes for CASSLTSAYEQYF. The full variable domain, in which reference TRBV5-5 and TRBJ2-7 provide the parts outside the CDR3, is DAGVTQSPTHLIKTRGQQVTLRCSPISGHKSVSWYQQVLGQGPQFIFQYYEKEERGRGNFPDRFSARQFPNYSSELNVNALLLGDSALYLCASSLTSAYEQYFGPGTRLTVT.

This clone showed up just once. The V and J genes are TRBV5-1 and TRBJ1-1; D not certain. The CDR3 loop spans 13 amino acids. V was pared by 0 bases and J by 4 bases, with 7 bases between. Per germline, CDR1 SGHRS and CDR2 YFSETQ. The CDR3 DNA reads TGCGCCAGCAGCTTGGACAGTCCCACTGAAGCTTTCTTT. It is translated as CASSLDSPTEAFF.

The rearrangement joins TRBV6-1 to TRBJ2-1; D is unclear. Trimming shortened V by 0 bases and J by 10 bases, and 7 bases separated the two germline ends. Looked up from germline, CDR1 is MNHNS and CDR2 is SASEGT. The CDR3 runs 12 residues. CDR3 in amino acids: CASSEAYWEQFF. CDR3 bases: TGTGCCAGCAGTGAAGCTTACTGGGAGCAGTTCTTC.

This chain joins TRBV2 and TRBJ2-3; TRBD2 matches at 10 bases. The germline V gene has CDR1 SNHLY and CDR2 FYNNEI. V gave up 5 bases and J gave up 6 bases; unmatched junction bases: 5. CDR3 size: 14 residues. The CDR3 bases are TGTGCCAGCAGTTACCTAGCGGGGGAGGATACGCAGTATTTT. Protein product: CASSYLAGEDTQYF.

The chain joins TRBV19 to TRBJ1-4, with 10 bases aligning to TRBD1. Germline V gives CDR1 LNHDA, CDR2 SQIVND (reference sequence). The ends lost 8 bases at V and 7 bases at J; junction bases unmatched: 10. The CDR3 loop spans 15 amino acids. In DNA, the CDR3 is TGTGCCAGTTCAAGACAGGGGGCGCTTGGTGAAAAACTGTTTTTT. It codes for CASSRQGALGEKLFF.

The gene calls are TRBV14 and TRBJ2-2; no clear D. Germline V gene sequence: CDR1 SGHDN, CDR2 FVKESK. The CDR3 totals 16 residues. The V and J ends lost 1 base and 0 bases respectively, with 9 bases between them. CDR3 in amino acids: CASSQAVLSNTGELFF. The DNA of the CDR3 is TGTGCCAGCAGCCAAGCTGTACTTTCGAACACCGGGGAGCTGTTTTTT.

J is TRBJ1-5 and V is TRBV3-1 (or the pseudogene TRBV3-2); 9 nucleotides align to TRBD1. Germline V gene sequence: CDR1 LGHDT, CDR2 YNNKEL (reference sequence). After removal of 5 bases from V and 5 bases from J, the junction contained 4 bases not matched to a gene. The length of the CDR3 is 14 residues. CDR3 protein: CASSWTGADQPQHF. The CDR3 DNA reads TGTGCCAGCAGCTGGACAGGGGCCGATCAGCCCCAGCATTTT.

The CDR3 protein is CATSDPGQGADTQYF. The CDR3 bases are TGTGCCACCAGTGATCCGGGACAGGGGGCAGATACGCAGTATTTT. J is TRBJ2-3 and V is TRBV24-1; 11 bases match TRBD1. Trimming cost V 3 bases and J 4 bases; bases outside gene matches: 2. Germline lookup yields CDR1 KGHDR and CDR2 SFDVKD. This CDR3 contains 15 residues.

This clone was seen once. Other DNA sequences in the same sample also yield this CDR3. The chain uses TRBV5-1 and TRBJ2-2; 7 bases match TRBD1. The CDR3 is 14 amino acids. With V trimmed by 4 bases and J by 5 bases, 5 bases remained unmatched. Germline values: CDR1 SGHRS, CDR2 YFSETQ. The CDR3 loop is CASSLDRPTGELFF. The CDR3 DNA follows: TGCGCCAGCAGCCTGGACAGGCCAACCGGGGAGCTGTTTTTT. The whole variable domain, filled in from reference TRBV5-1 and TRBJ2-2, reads KAGVTQTPRYLIKTRGQQVTLSCSPISGHRSVSWYQQTPGQGLQFLFEYFSETQRNKGNFPGRFSGRQFSNSRSEMNVSTLELGDSALYLCASSLDRPTGELFFGEGSRLTVL.

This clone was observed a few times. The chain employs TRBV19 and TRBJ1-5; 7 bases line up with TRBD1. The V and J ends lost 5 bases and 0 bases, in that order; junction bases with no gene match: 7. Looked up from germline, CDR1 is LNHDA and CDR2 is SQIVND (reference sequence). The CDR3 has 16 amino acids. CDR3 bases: TGTGCCAGTAGTCCTCAGGGGGGTTATAGCAATCAGCCCCAGCATTTT. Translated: CASSPQGGYSNQPQHF.

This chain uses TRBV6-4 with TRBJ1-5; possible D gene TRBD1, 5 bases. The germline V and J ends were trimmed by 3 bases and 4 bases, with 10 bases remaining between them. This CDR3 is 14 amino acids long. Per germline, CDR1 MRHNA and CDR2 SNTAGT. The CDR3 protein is CASSEGQGNQPQHF. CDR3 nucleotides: TGTGCCAGCAGTGAGGGTCAGGGTAATCAGCCCCAGCATTTT.

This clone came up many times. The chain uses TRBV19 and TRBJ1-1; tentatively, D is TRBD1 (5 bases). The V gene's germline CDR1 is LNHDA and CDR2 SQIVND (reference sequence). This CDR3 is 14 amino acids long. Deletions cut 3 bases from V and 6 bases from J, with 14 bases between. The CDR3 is CASSIGGRVPEAFF. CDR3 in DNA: TGTGCCAGTAGTATTGGCGGCAGGGTACCTGAAGCTTTCTTT.

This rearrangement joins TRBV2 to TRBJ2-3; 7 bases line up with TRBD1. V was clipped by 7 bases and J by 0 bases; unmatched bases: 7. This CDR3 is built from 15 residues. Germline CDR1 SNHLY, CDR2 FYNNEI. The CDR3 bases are TGTGCCAGCAAAGGACAGGACACAAGCACAGATACGCAGTATTTT. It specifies CASKGQDTSTDTQYF.